Detailed here is one T cell receptor beta chain. At survey level, the immunoSEQ assay was run in its v3.0 version. Generated by immunoSEQ multiplex PCR, the TCRdb table keeps only in-frame clones and is missing some. This sample carries 7,500 to 10,000 clones, about 81% of them seen once, and the ten largest clones take 17%. The sample is drawn from a study of long-term antiretroviral therapy in people with HIV. Here the sequenced sample was unsorted PBMCs, taken 0.7 years after starting antiretroviral therapy. The clonotype was recovered from a man aged 35-49 years with HIV.

In DNA form, the CDR3 reads TGTGCCAGCAGCTCCCTGGACTTAAACACTGAAGCTTTCTTT. This encodes CASSSLDLNTEAFF. V gene TRBV13 combines with J gene TRBJ1-1; D not resolved. Deletions cut 4 bases from V and 2 bases from J, with 11 bases between. The CDR3 sequence is 14 residues long. The germline CDR1 and CDR2 sequences are PRHDT and FYEKMQ (reference sequence). Variable domain in full (rest from reference TRBV13 and TRBJ1-1): AAGVIQSPRHLIKEKRETATLKCYPIPRHDTVYWYQQGPGQDPQFLISFYEKMQSDKGSIPDRFSAQQFSDYHSELNMSSLELGDSALYFCASSSLDLNTEAFFGQGTRLTVV.